One and the same sample provided the 24 T cell receptor beta chains below, sequenced in a study of control samples from healthy donors and cancer patients. TCRdb keeps only in-frame clones here, not all; method: immunoSEQ multiplex PCR. The table has 98,000 or so clones, 79% seen once. Sequencing was performed on blood. Receptors originate from a woman aged 25 to 45 in good health.

CDR3 loop: CASSPGRLYNEQFF. The CDR3 nucleotides read TGTGCCAGCAGCCCAGGGCGGCTGTACAATGAGCAGTTCTTC. The V gene is TRBV5-8, the J gene TRBJ2-1; TRBD1 might be the D (5 bases). Germline CDR1 and CDR2: SGHTS and YDEGEE. Trimming cost V 4 bases and J 4 bases, with 12 bases left between them. The CDR3 totals 14 residues. Filled out from reference TRBV5-8 and TRBJ2-1, the complete variable domain reads EAGVTQSPTHLIKTRGQQATLRCSPISGHTSVYWYQQALGLGLQFLLWYDEGEERNRGNFPPRFSGRQFPNYSSELNVNALELEDSALYLCASSPGRLYNEQFFGPGTRLTVL.

This clone was recorded many times. This sequence joins TRBV7-8 and TRBJ1-1, with a possible D match to TRBD1 (6 bases). Germline values: CDR1 SGHVS, CDR2 FQNEAQ. This CDR3 spans 13 amino acids. V was shortened by 5 bases and J by 1 base, with 8 bases between the two germline ends. The CDR3 sequence: CASSKGQNTEAFF. DNA for the CDR3: TGTGCCAGCAGCAAGGGACAGAACACTGAAGCTTTCTTT.

The J gene is TRBJ2-7, the V gene TRBV30; D perhaps matches TRBD2 (5 bases). This CDR3 contains 15 residues. Germline-derived CDR1 and CDR2 are GTSNPN and SVGIG (reference sequence). The ends were cut back, 4 bases at V and 5 bases at J, with 21 bases in the middle. The CDR3 reads CAWTAERASRDEQYF. The CDR3 DNA is TGTGCCTGGACTGCTGAGAGGGCGTCAAGGGACGAGCAGTACTTC.

In this sample, this clone turned up once. The chain links TRBV30 to TRBJ1-1; 7 bases align to TRBD1. With V trimmed by 3 bases and J by 8 bases, 6 bases remained unmatched. This CDR3 is 12 amino acids long. Germline V gene data show CDR1 as GTSNPN and CDR2 as SVGIG (reference sequence). DNA for the CDR3: TGTGCCTGGAGGACAGGGACCAGGGAAGCTTTCTTT. Translated: CAWRTGTREAFF.

CDR3 bases: TGTGCCAGCACGCGTACAGGGGGCGGTTTGGACACTGAAGCTTTCTTT. The encoded protein is CASTRTGGGLDTEAFF. The chain combines TRBV6-6 with TRBJ1-1, with 9 bases aligning to TRBD1. Germline V gene lookup returns CDR1 MNHNY and CDR2 SVGAGI (reference sequence). The junction had 12 bases not matched to a gene; V was cut back by 7 bases and J by 3 bases. The CDR3 spans 16 residues.

This chain links TRBV11-2 with TRBJ2-3, with 8 bases lining up with TRBD2. V lost 0 bases to trimming and J lost 3 bases; unmatched junction nucleotides: 11. This CDR3 region has 18 residues. CDR1 and CDR2 from the germline V gene are SGHAT and FQNNGV. The DNA for the CDR3 is TGTGCCAGCAGCTTAGACGGGGGGGCGCTTGATCTGACAGATACGCAGTATTTT. This gives the protein CASSLDGGALDLTDTQYF.

This clone was observed a single time. The chain has TRBV7-9 and TRBJ2-3; D perhaps matches TRBD1 (5 bases). Trimming took off 4 bases at V and 0 bases at J, with 11 bases between the two ends. Germline V CDR1 and CDR2: SEHNR, FQNEAQ (reference sequence). The CDR3 length is 15 residues. The CDR3 sequence is CASSSPGISTDTQYF. The DNA of the CDR3 is TGTGCCAGCAGCTCGCCAGGGATAAGCACAGATACGCAGTATTTT.

The chain employs TRBV5-1 and TRBJ1-2, with D possibly matching TRBD1 (6 bases). The CDR3 is 14 amino acids. CDR1 is SGHRS and CDR2 is YFSETQ in the germline V gene. Trimming left V 7 bases short and J 3 bases short, with 16 bases between. The CDR3 sequence is CASAAGAPDYGYTF. CDR3 in DNA: TGCGCCAGCGCCGCAGGGGCGCCCGACTATGGCTACACCTTC.

In nucleotides, the CDR3 is TGTGCCAGCAGCCGCCCTCAAGAGACCCAGTACTTC. Its protein is CASSRPQETQYF. The chain carries TRBV6-2 or TRBV6-3 and TRBJ2-5; the D is unclear. The CDR3 loop spans 12 amino acids. Trimming shortened V by 6 bases and J by 2 bases, and 7 bases separated the two germline ends. CDR1 MNHEY and CDR2 SVGEGT come from the germline V gene.

The chain combines TRBV6-5 with TRBJ1-2; 7 nucleotides line up with TRBD1. The CDR3 consists of 14 residues. V was clipped by 7 bases and J by 2 bases; unmatched bases: 7. The germline V gene encodes CDR1 MNHEY and CDR2 SVGAGI. CDR3 sequence: CASTNIRGNYGYTF. In DNA, the CDR3 is TGTGCCAGCACCAACATCAGGGGGAACTATGGCTACACCTTC.

V gene TRBV12-3 or TRBV12-4 combines with J gene TRBJ2-5; the match to TRBD1 covers 8 bases. V was clipped by 5 bases and J by 5 bases; unmatched bases: 4. This CDR3 contains 13 residues. The CDR3 bases are TGTGCCAGCAGTCCAGGGGGCTGGGAGACCCAGTACTTC. Translation: CASSPGGWETQYF.

The chain uses TRBV27 and TRBJ1-1; no clear D. Trimming removed 5 bases at V and 1 base at J, with 8 bases between. CDR1 MNHEY and CDR2 SMNVEV come from the germline V gene (reference sequence). This CDR3 spans 13 amino acids. CDR3 amino acids: CASSRTQNTEAFF. The CDR3 DNA reads TGTGCCAGCAGTCGGACCCAGAACACTGAAGCTTTCTTT.

This chain connects TRBV14 to TRBJ1-1, with 7 nucleotides matching TRBD1. The junction had 8 bases not matched to a gene; V was cut back by 5 bases and J by 5 bases. The CDR3 has 14 amino acids. CDR1 is SGHDN and CDR2 is FVKESK in the germline V gene. CDR3 coding DNA: TGTGCCAGCAGCGCTGGACAGGTATGGACTGAAGCTTTCTTT. The encoded protein is CASSAGQVWTEAFF.

The chain is built from TRBV6-5 and TRBJ1-2, with D uncertain. The CDR3 consists of 14 residues. Germline loops: CDR1 MNHEY, CDR2 SVGAGI. V was trimmed by 3 bases and J by 2 bases, leaving 10 bases between them. The CDR3 DNA sequence: TGTGCCAGCAGTTATTCCCGAATAAACTATGGCTACACCTTC. It codes for CASSYSRINYGYTF.

J is TRBJ1-2 and V is TRBV2; 9 nucleotides line up with TRBD1. The CDR3 loop spans 14 amino acids. V trimming: 3 bases; J trimming: 7 bases; junction bases outside the gene matches: 6. Germline CDR1 reads SNHLY; CDR2 reads FYNNEI. The chain's CDR3 is CASSDRDRARGYTF. In DNA, the CDR3 is TGTGCCAGCAGTGACCGGGACAGGGCCCGTGGCTACACCTTC. Drawing the rest from reference TRBV2 and TRBJ1-2, the complete variable domain is EPEVTQTPSHQVTQMGQEVILRCVPISNHLYFYWYRQILGQKVEFLVSFYNNEISEKSEIFDDQFSVERPDGSNFTLKIRSTKLEDSAMYFCASSDRDRARGYTFGSGTRLTVV.

The table lists this clone with many counts. The chain joins TRBV6-5 to TRBJ2-7; 9 bases fit TRBD1. With 2 bases clipped from V and 3 bases from J, the junction kept 2 bases outside the gene matches. Germline CDR1 MNHEY, CDR2 SVGAGI. This CDR3 has 14 amino acids. The CDR3 here is CASSYGTGIYEQYF. The CDR3 DNA reads TGTGCCAGCAGTTACGGGACAGGGATCTACGAGCAGTACTTC.

This clone appeared a single time. V usage is TRBV13 and J usage is TRBJ2-5, with no clear D. The V end lost 4 bases, the J end lost 2 bases, and 14 bases lay between the germline ends. The CDR3 runs 15 residues. Germline V gene lookup returns CDR1 PRHDT and CDR2 FYEKMQ (reference sequence). Here the CDR3 reads CASSSRRLLQETQYF. CDR3 nucleotides: TGTGCCAGCAGCTCCCGACGGTTACTGCAAGAGACCCAGTACTTC. Looking up the rest from reference TRBV13 and TRBJ2-5 gives the full variable domain: AAGVIQSPRHLIKEKRETATLKCYPIPRHDTVYWYQQGPGQDPQFLISFYEKMQSDKGSIPDRFSAQQFSDYHSELNMSSLELGDSALYFCASSSRRLLQETQYFGPGTRLLVL.

The V gene is TRBV3-1 (or the pseudogene TRBV3-2), the J gene TRBJ2-1; 13 positions agree with TRBD2. The CDR3 consists of 19 residues. Trimming removed 1 base from V and 1 base from J; junction bases left unmatched: 7. Germline V gives CDR1 LGHDT, CDR2 YNNKEL (reference sequence). The CDR3 coding sequence is TGTGCCAGCAGCCAAGCACTAGCGGGGGGGCTGAGGTCCTACAATGAGCAGTTCTTC. It codes for CASSQALAGGLRSYNEQFF.

The J gene is TRBJ1-3, the V gene TRBV2; D is undetermined. CDR3 length: 17 residues. CDR1 is SNHLY and CDR2 is FYNNEI in the germline V gene. V lost 6 bases and J lost 1, with 19 bases in between. The CDR3 reads CASRQAAALGSGNTIYF. The DNA of the CDR3 is TGTGCCAGCAGGCAAGCGGCGGCGCTGGGGTCTGGAAACACCATATATTTT. Full variable domain (remainder filled in from reference TRBV2 and TRBJ1-3): EPEVTQTPSHQVTQMGQEVILRCVPISNHLYFYWYRQILGQKVEFLVSFYNNEISEKSEIFDDQFSVERPDGSNFTLKIRSTKLEDSAMYFCASRQAAALGSGNTIYFGEGSWLTVV.

The rearrangement uses TRBV2 and TRBJ2-1; 9 bases agree with TRBD1. CDR1 and CDR2 (germline): SNHLY, FYNNEI. CDR3 length: 16 residues. J lost 3 bases, V lost 6 bases, and 9 bases had no gene match. The CDR3 reads CASRGGQGSLYNEQFF. Here the CDR3 DNA reads TGTGCCAGCAGAGGAGGACAGGGGTCCCTCTACAATGAGCAGTTCTTC.

The chain is built from TRBV19 and TRBJ1-1, with a possible D match to TRBD1 (6 bases). Trimming took 4 bases from V and 4 from J, leaving 10 bases between them. The CDR3 runs to 13 residues. CDR1 and CDR2 (germline): LNHDA, SQIVND (reference sequence). CDR3 sequence reads: CASSTDSFTEAFF. CDR3 nucleotides: TGTGCCAGTAGTACGGACAGTTTCACTGAAGCTTTCTTT.

This clone was detected only a few times. The chain couples TRBV6-5 to TRBJ2-5; 9 bases are shared with TRBD1. V dropped 5 bases and J dropped 5; count of bases not matched to a gene: 6. The CDR3 contains 14 residues. Germline V gene lookup returns CDR1 MNHEY and CDR2 SVGAGI. CDR3 residues: CASSKRTGAETQYF. The CDR3 DNA reads TGTGCCAGCAGTAAAAGGACAGGGGCGGAGACCCAGTACTTC.

The chain is built from TRBV25-1 and TRBJ2-7, with D possibly TRBD1 on 5 matching bases. Per germline, CDR1 MGHDK and CDR2 SYGVNS. The CDR3 runs 14 residues. Trimming removed 2 bases at V and 3 bases at J, with 11 bases between. The CDR3 region is CASSEPGPIYEQYF. The DNA of the CDR3 is TGTGCCAGCAGTGAACCAGGGCCGATCTACGAGCAGTACTTC.

The CDR3: CAWSPGVRQPQHF. The CDR3, as DNA: TGTGCCTGGAGTCCTGGGGTCCGACAGCCCCAGCATTTT. This chain joins TRBV30 and TRBJ1-5; no clear D. Looked up from germline, CDR1 is GTSNPN and CDR2 is SVGIG (reference sequence). CDR3 length equals 13 residues. The V end was cut by 2 bases, the J end by 7 bases, with 12 bases between.